This T cell receptor beta chain emerged from a study of persistence of HIV-infected CD4 T cells. About the research overall: Multiple blood draws of up to 180 mL, except two donors with single leukapheresis.

Notes on this clone: The antigen is undetermined.

The stimulus was lysate of CMV-infected fibroblasts, roughly 10 ug/mL. Sorting of responding CD4+ T cells relied on upregulated CD40 ligand together with CD69. The immunoSEQ assay was version 4, run in survey mode. TCRdb keeps only in-frame clones here, not all; method: immunoSEQ multiplex PCR. The sample lists roughly 20,000 clones; around three quarters were seen once. Trimming removed 4 bases from V and 0 bases from J, with 13 bases in between. Germline V gene data show CDR1 as LGHNA and CDR2 as YNFKEQ. The CDR3 extends over 17 amino acids. This sequence was found in an adult man with HIV who was CMV-seropositive. Source: CD4+ T cells sorted from PBMCs after roughly 17-hour stimulation, taken from a patient who received antiretroviral therapy. This chain uses TRBV4-2 with TRBJ1-6; D possibly corresponds to TRBD1 (5 bases). The CDR3 DNA is TGTGCCAGCAGCCTAGGGGACGGGAGCTCCTATAATTCACCCCTCCACTTT. It encodes CASSLGDGSSYNSPLHF.